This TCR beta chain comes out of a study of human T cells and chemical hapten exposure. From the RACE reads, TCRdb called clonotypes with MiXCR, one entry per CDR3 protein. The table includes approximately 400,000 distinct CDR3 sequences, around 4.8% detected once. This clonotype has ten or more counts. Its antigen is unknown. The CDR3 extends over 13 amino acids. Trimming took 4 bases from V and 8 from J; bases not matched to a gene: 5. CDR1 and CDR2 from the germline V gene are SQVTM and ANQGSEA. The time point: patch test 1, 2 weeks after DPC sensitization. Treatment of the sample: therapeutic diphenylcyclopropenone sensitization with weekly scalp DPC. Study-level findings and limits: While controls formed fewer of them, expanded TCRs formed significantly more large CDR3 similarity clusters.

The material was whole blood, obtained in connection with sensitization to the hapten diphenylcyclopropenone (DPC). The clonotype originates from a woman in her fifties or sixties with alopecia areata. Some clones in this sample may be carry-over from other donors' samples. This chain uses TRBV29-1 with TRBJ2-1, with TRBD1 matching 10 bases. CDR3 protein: CSVGQGAEYEQFF. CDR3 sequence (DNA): TGCAGCGTTGGACAGGGGGCTGAGTATGAGCAGTTCTTC.